This T cell receptor (beta chain) was found in a study of cytomegalovirus exposure and HLA in healthy donors. The PCR employed 60 Vbeta primers together with 13 Jbeta primers. This table comes from immunoSEQ multiplex PCR, and its TCRdb copy is limited to in-frame clones, with some not included. The sample features around 210,000 clones, with 0.75% to 1% in its top ten. Germline-derived CDR1 and CDR2 are LNHDA and SQIVND (reference sequence). This CDR3 is built from 14 residues. V shed 1 base and J shed 8 bases, with 12 bases lying between them. The donors gave bone marrow, and they were healthy. The clonotype was recovered from a woman under 40 in good health and CMV-seropositive. The chain couples TRBV19 to TRBJ2-1; a weak D match, TRBD1 (5 bases). Sequencing input: PBMCs. In DNA, the CDR3 is TGTGCCAGTAGTATAGGGGGCGGAAGCTATGAGCAGTTCTTC. Residues: CASSIGGGSYEQFF.